This T cell receptor beta chain was identified during a study of identical twins. Study-wide results and limits: Modelling approaches yielded underestimates of out-of-frame TCR alpha sharing between monozygotic twins. Conclusions relied on cross-sectional statistical analysis, not following the same donors. Abundant cord blood beta clonotypes carried fewer insertions; memory repertoires showed none.

With no exceptions, donors were healthy Caucasians. From the 5' RACE reads, TCRdb called clonotypes with MiXCR, one entry per CDR3 protein. The sample lists around 370,000 distinct CDR3 sequences, 8.5% to 10% seen once, with around 8.6% in the top ten. Looked up from germline, CDR1 is SQVTM and CDR2 is ANQGSEA. The CDR3 contains 12 residues. V was shortened by 5 bases and J by 5 bases, with 12 bases between the two germline ends. In its sample, this clonotype was seen a few times. Its antigen is unknown. The sequenced sample was naive T cells sorted from blood. This clonotype originated in a woman between 45 and 65 years old in good health. The chain links TRBV29-1 to TRBJ2-5; D not resolved. CDR3 sequence: CSVIGLRETQYF. The CDR3, as DNA: TGCAGCGTTATTGGGTTGCGGGAGACCCAGTACTTC.